This T cell receptor (beta chain) was recorded in a study of blood T cell repertoires in COVID-19. Overall study context: The analysed material was cDNA or gDNA that came from T cells, B-cell-depleted T cells, or PBMCs.

In the study's own analysis: How many nucleated cells were present was estimated from reference gene primer amplification. Generated by immunoSEQ multiplex PCR, the TCRdb table keeps only in-frame clones and is missing some. V, J and clone size derive from that table, while D and trimming were established from the DNA sequence. Of over 200,000 clones listed, about 90% were seen once; the top ten hold 1.5% to 2%. Trimming took 5 bases from V and 3 from J; bases not matched to a gene: 9. CDR1 is LGHDT, CDR2 YNNKEL, per germline (reference sequence). The CDR3 loop spans 16 amino acids. Sequencing input: peripheral blood. V is TRBV3-1 (or the pseudogene TRBV3-2) and J is TRBJ1-4; 7 nucleotides line up with TRBD1. This TCR was recovered from a middle-aged man with active or convalescent COVID-19. CDR3 region: CASSKGTGEPNEKLFF. CDR3 DNA: TGTGCCAGCAGCAAAGGAACAGGGGAACCTAATGAAAAACTGTTTTTT.